Each of the 5 T cell receptor beta chains below was sequenced from the same sample in a study of blood T cell repertoires in COVID-19. Clones were sequenced by immunoSEQ multiplex PCR, and TCRdb holds only the in-frame ones, with some missing. This sample yields roughly 75,000 clones, of which about 74% are seen a single time; 2.5% to 3% belongs to the top ten. Sequenced material: peripheral blood. The origin of the receptors is a human donor with acute or convalescent COVID-19. The donor label of this sample is uncertain.

The chain employs TRBV30 and TRBJ1-3; no clear D gene. The CDR3 has 13 amino acids. Between the trimmed V and J ends, which lost 4 bases and 4 bases, there was a span of 11 bases. CDR1 and CDR2 (germline): GTSNPN, SVGIG (reference sequence). The CDR3 DNA sequence: TGTGCCTGGACTCCAGCGGGCGGAAACACCATATATTTT. The encoded protein is CAWTPAGGNTIYF.

V is TRBV10-3 and J is TRBJ2-2; 7 bases fit TRBD2. The CDR3 has 16 residues. Germline CDR1 reads ENHRY; CDR2 reads SYGVKD. V gave up 0 bases and J gave up 1 base; unmatched junction bases: 2. The CDR3 DNA sequence: TGTGCCATCAGTGAGTCTGGGGGGGAGAACACCGGGGAGCTGTTTTTT. Its translation is CAISESGGENTGELFF.

V usage is TRBV3-1 (or the pseudogene TRBV3-2) and J usage is TRBJ2-2; 9 bases map to TRBD1. Germline V gene lookup returns CDR1 LGHDT and CDR2 YNNKEL (reference sequence). Trimming cost V 4 bases and J 5 bases; bases outside gene matches: 8. This CDR3 is 16 amino acids long. The CDR3 loop is CASSLRTGARTGELFF. CDR3 bases: TGTGCCAGCAGCCTCCGGACAGGGGCCCGAACCGGGGAGCTGTTTTTT.

The chain joins TRBV15 to TRBJ2-5, with D possibly TRBD2 on 7 matching bases. The CDR3 runs 15 residues. V shed 0 bases and J shed 4 bases, with 12 bases lying between them. Germline assignment: CDR1 LNHNV and CDR2 YYDKDF (reference sequence). The CDR3 sequence is CATSRDVRGGETQYF. CDR3 bases: TGTGCCACCAGCAGAGATGTTAGGGGGGGAGAGACCCAGTACTTC.

The V call is TRBV12-3 or TRBV12-4, the J call TRBJ2-7; D is unresolved. There are 11 residues in the CDR3. The V and J ends lost 5 bases and 6 bases respectively, with 8 bases between them. The CDR3 DNA follows: TGTGCCAGCAGTAATCGTGTCGAGCAGTACTTC. Its translation is CASSNRVEQYF.